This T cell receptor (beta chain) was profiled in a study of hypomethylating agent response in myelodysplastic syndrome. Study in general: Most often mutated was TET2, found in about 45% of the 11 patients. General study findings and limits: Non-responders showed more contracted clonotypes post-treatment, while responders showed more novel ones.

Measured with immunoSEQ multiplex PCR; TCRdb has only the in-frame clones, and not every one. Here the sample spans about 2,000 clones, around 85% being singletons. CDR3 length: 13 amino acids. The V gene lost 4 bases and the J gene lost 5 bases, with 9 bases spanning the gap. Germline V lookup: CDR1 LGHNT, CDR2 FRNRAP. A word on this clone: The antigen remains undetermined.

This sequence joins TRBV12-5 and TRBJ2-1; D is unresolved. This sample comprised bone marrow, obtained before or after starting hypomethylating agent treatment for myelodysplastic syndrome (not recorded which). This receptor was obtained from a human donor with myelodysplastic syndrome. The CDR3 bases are TGTGCTAGTGGTTCGAATGTCCACAATGAGCAGTTCTTC. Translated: CASGSNVHNEQFF.